This T cell receptor (beta chain) was captured by sequencing in a study of cytomegalovirus exposure and HLA in healthy donors (dated by TCRdb to about 2017). Regarding the study in general: According to an earlier analysis of around 600 of the donors, about 180 million T cells yielded roughly 110 million unique TCR beta sequences and about 280 Gb of sequence data. Alongside the repertoire data, information on donor age, sex, ethnicity and CMV serostatus was compiled. Along with the approximately 700-subject first cohort, a separate validation cohort of over 90 different subjects was used. All discovery cohort repertoires had been generated on a single sequencing platform. Across about 370 genotyped donors of the cohort, an average of 235,054 unique TCR beta nucleotide sequences per donor were sequenced, and 15% to 20% of those sequences were non-productive. HLA typing included class I and class II loci at four-digit resolution. The study profiled the T cell repertoires of under 850 subjects by immunosequencing and related them to cytomegalovirus serostatus. An earlier analysis of 500 to 750 of the donors applied high-throughput TCR beta sequencing to assess whether each TCR beta V gene segment acted as functional or pseudogenic. Of the roughly 430 genotyped donors, 65% to 90% fell in the genetic ancestry cluster associated with self-reported Caucasian donors. Typing coverage varied by locus: roughly 629-640 donors for A, B, C, DRB1 and DQB1; 522 for DQA1; around 570 for DPA1; about 450 for DPB1. To predict cytomegalovirus infection status, the study combined high-throughput TCR immunosequencing, statistical association of individual TCRs with disease status, and machine learning. A later analysis re-examined previously published TCR beta repertoires from about 700 donors and added high-resolution HLA genotyping to investigate patterns of TCR occurrence. Rather than drawing on any new phenotypic data, the later analysis identified candidate immune exposures from TCR beta sequences and the way those sequences occurred across donors. Because of strong linkage in the cohort, a handful of DR-DQ haplotypes were treated as single units for association and clustering. Roughly 300 gigabases of sequencing data and around 80 million unique TCR sequences made up an early release that covered 500 to 700 HLA-typed donors. The study was designed to test whether signatures of past pathogen exposure could be identified by cataloging public T cell receptors. A later genetic analysis took genome-wide SNP genotypes for about three fifths of the 666 donors and used that subset as a discovery cohort. On the study overall, not on this receptor specifically: Correlated functional status among segregating V segments might be attributable to linkage disequilibrium, but an unknown experimental factor could not be ruled out. Compared with the roughly 670-donor mean, donors in an Asian-associated ancestry cluster had fewer N-insertions in productive TCRs, according to a later genetic analysis. In vitro tests confirmed that a few of the cytomegalovirus-associated TCR beta chains recognize cytomegalovirus antigens. An earlier analysis of around 600 of the donors showed that most TCR beta V segments appeared in productive rearrangements either about 87% or about 30% of the time, which broadly matched IMGT annotations. The study listed 164 TCR beta chains as associated with cytomegalovirus. Across donors, most TCR sequences were observed very rarely, whereas some public TCRs were present in many individuals. At a false discovery rate of 0.05, a later analysis linked 16,000 or so TCR beta sequences to specific HLA alleles. Because HLA typing was missing for some donors at each locus, association tests included only the typed subset. Because the 87-base-pair reads could not distinguish some IMGT-functional V segments, including TRBV6-2 and TRBV6-3, those segments were excluded. A cluster of highly shared sequence variants was judged likely to represent a technical artifact of the sequencing pipeline. Compared with equally common non-associated chains, HLA-associated TCR beta chains in a later analysis were more clonally expanded and had lower generation probabilities. A later analysis found that TCR association rates varied across HLA loci, with DRB1 alleles showing the most associated TCRs and HLA-C alleles the fewest. Roughly uniform sequencing depth across donors was assumed in presence/absence analyses, although this assumption may not hold. A later genetic analysis associated a missense DCLRE1C variant with V-gene and J-gene trimming of TCR beta chains, and an independent cohort replicated the association. The cohort was sequenced for TCR beta chains only, and without alpha or paired-chain data the features that could be detected were limited. A further reported finding was that TCR beta sequences accurately predicted the HLA-A and HLA-B alleles for most subjects in the first cohort. According to a later analysis, parvovirus B19, influenza, CMV and Epstein-Barr virus appeared linked to several top co-occurrence clusters. In a later analysis, most CMV-associated TCR beta chains were found to appear HLA-restricted, with HLA associations seemingly driven largely by CMV exposure. CMV serostatus was the only immune exposure information available for the cohort. Cytomegalovirus status was reported to be diagnosed by the classifier with high specificity and sensitivity in both the original and validation cohorts. Because counts were too low, roughly 18 rarely observed V segments, including chromosome 9 orphons, were left out of the earlier analysis of about 620 of the donors. It was suggested by the authors that the approach could potentially be generalized to other disease states and immunological phenotypes. Assigning TCR associations to individual alleles was difficult when HLA alleles, especially DR and DQ, strongly co-occurred.

Concerning this clone itself: Its antigen is currently not known. It has no much larger one-base neighbor in the sample; base qualities were not kept.

The CDR3, from cysteine to phenylalanine, totals 13 residues. Of all the DNA, just the CDR3 is kept, 39 bases in frame from base 1. The junction carries 9 bases between V and J, which are trimmed by 8 bases and 2 bases respectively. CDR1 MNHEY and CDR2 SVGAGI were looked up in the germline V gene. The cohort consisted of 600 or so healthy bone marrow donors. At the time of sampling, every cohort member was nominally healthy, though immune exposures that went unrecorded were likely present. The donor was CMV seropositive and belonged to the group of over 250 seropositive cohort members. A peripheral blood sample was provided by each donor, and peripheral blood mononuclear cells were used for TCR beta sequencing. Genomic DNA extraction from the blood cell samples was performed with the Qiagen DNeasy Blood Extraction Kit. The library came from the immunoSEQ multiplex PCR assay. A mixture of 60 forward primers for TCR Vbeta segments and 13 reverse primers for TCR Jbeta segments was used in the multiplex PCR. Amplification of the CDR3 region of rearranged TCR beta genes was performed with a multiplex PCR assay on genomic DNA. The Illumina HiSeq System was used to sequence the amplified TCR beta libraries as 87-base-pair reads. As for the original processing: In a later analysis, 77 million or so unique TCR beta chains were counted across the 500 to 850 repertoires, and some 10 million of these chains were shared by at least two donors. Raw reads were error-corrected and collapsed into unique sequences by a nearest-neighbor algorithm in which closely related sequences were merged to remove PCR and sequencing errors. V, D and J gene segments were assigned by aligning CDR3 sequences to IMGT reference sequences. For a sequence to be retained, a match of at least six nucleotides was required to both a V gene segment and a J gene segment. Rearrangements were called productive when the CDR3 lacked stop codons and stayed in frame with V and J; all others were non-productive. CDR3 was defined according to IMGT convention as the region running from the second conserved V-encoded cysteine to the conserved J-encoded phenylalanine. Sequences without an unambiguous match to a single V gene segment were excluded from the earlier analysis of 500 to 700 of the donors. An earlier analysis of fewer than 650 of the donors classified V segments as functional when productive rearrangements were above 56.7% and as segregating when the standard deviation between donors was above 5%. A statistical classification framework was built to diagnose cytomegalovirus status from the catalog of TCR beta chain sequences. A later analysis assigned V and J genes by comparing TCR nucleotide sequences with IMGT/GENE-DB human TR gene sequences. The TCRdist pipeline was used in a later analysis to assign CDR3 sequences and most-parsimonious VDJ recombination scenarios. In a later analysis, each TCR beta chain was defined by its CDR3 amino acid sequence together with its V-gene family, and reads lacking a unique V-gene family were excluded. A later analysis removed roughly 590 highly shared, low-generation-probability nucleotide sequences to deal with suspected cross-contamination and a sequencing artifact. A later analysis calculated a clonal expansion index for each public chain from normalized within-repertoire ranks of inferred template counts. A later analysis computed generation probabilities with a VDJ recombination model fitted to out-of-frame rearrangements, and checked the results against IGoR. A later analysis scored TCR-TCR, TCR-HLA and TCR-CMV co-occurrence with hypergeometric tests, applying a repertoire-size bias correction to TCR pairs. False discovery rates were estimated in a later analysis by permuting HLA or CMV assignments 20 times. A later analysis grouped co-occurring TCRs with DBSCAN, adding TCRdist sequence similarity when clustering within HLA-allele-positive subsets. Repertoires with fewer than 30,000 or more than 120,000 public chains were left out of co-occurrence clustering, as were five repertoires with anomalous nucleotide sharing. Drawn from immuneACCESS, this table holds only the in-frame rearrangements with V and J called that TCRdb kept. Clones are partly lost; checked studies trace under half to an unresolved V gene and leave the rest unexplained. V and J calls and clone size are those listed in that table; D and trimming were worked out from the DNA. This sample lists about 110,000 clones; around 80% were detected once. Under 3% of the sample lies in the top ten.

This TCR was sampled from a woman aged 55-69 years in good health and CMV-seropositive. The specimen sequenced was PBMCs. Rearrangement joined TRBV6-5 to TRBJ2-2; the D gene is perhaps TRBD2, from 5 matching bases. DNA sequence: TGTGCCAGCGGTACGGGAAACACCGGGGAGCTGTTTTTT. This is translated as CASGTGNTGELFF.